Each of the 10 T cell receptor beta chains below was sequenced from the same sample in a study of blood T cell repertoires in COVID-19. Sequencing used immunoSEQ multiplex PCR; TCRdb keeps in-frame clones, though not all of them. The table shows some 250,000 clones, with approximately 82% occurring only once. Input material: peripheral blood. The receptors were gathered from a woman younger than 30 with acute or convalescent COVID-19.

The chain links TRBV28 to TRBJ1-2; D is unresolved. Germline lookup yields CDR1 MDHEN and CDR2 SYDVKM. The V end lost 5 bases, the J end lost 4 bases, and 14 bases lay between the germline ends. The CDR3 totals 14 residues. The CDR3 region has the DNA TGTGCCAGCAGTAAAGATCGGAGAGGCTATGGCTACACCTTC. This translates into CASSKDRRGYGYTF.

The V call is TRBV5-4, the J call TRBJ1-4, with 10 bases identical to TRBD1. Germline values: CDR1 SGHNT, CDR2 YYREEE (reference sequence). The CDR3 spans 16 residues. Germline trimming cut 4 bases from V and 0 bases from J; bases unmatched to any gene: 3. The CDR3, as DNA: TGTGCCAGCAGCCGGGACAGGGGCGCAACTAATGAAAAACTGTTTTTT. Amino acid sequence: CASSRDRGATNEKLFF.

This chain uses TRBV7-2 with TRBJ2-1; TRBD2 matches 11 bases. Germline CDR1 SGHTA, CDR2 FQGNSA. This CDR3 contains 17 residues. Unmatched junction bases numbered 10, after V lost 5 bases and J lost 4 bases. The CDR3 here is CASSPEATSGAYNEQFF. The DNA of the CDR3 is TGTGCCAGCAGCCCCGAGGCGACTAGCGGGGCGTACAATGAGCAGTTCTTC. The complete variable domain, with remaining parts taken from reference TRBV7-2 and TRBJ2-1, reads GAGVSQSPSNKVTEKGKDVELRCDPISGHTALYWYRQSLGQGLEFLIYFQGNSAPDKSGLPSDRFSAERTGGSVSTLTIQRTQQEDSAVYLCASSPEATSGAYNEQFFGPGTRLTVL.

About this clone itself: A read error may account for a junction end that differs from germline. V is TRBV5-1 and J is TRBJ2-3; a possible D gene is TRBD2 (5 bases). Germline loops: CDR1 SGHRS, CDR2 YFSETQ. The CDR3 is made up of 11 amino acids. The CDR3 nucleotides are TGCGCCAGCAGCTTGGGGGTCCGGGGATGGTTT. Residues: CASSLGVRGWF.

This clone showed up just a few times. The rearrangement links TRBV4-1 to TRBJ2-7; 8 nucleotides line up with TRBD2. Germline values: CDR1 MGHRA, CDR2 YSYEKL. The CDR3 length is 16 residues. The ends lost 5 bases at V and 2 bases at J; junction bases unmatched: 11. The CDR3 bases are TGCGCCAGCAGCTCCTCGGAGGGAGCGGGGGCCTACGAGCAGTACTTC. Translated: CASSSSEGAGAYEQYF.

CDR3 amino acids: CASSLTRIQSYNEQFF. CDR3 DNA sequence: TGTGCCAGCAGCTTAACACGTATACAATCCTACAATGAGCAGTTCTTC. The chain combines TRBV11-2 with TRBJ2-1; no reliable D call. This CDR3 has 16 residues. V shed 2 bases and J shed 1 base, with 12 bases lying between them. Germline loops: CDR1 SGHAT, CDR2 FQNNGV.

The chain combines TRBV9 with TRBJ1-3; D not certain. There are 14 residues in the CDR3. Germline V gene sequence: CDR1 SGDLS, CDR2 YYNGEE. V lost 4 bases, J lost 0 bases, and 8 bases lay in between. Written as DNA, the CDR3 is TGTGCCAGCAGCACCAGTCCCTCTGGAAACACCATATATTTT. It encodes CASSTSPSGNTIYF.

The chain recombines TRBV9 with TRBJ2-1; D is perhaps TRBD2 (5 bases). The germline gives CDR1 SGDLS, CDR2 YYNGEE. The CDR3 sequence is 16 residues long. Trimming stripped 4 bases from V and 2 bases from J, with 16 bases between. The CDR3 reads CASSPSSYGTYNEQFF. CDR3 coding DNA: TGTGCCAGCAGCCCCAGTAGTTACGGGACCTACAATGAGCAGTTCTTC.

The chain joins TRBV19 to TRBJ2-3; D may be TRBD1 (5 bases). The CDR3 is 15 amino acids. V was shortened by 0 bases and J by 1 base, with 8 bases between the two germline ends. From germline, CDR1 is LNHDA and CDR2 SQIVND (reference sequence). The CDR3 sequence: CASSIEHRRTDTQYF. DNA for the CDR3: TGTGCCAGTAGTATAGAACACAGGCGCACAGATACGCAGTATTTT. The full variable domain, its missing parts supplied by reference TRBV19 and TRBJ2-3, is DGGITQSPKYLFRKEGQNVTLSCEQNLNHDAMYWYRQDPGQGLRLIYYSQIVNDFQKGDIAEGYSVSREKKESFPLTVTSAQKNPTAFYLCASSIEHRRTDTQYFGPGTRLTVL.

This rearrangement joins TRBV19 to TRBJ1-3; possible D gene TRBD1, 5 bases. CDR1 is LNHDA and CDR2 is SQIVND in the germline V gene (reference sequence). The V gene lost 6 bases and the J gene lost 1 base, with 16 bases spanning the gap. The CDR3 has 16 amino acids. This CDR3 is CASSLRQRNSGNTIYF. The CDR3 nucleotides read TGTGCCAGTAGCCTGAGACAGCGAAATTCTGGAAACACCATATATTTT.